This T cell receptor (beta chain) stems from a study of cytomegalovirus exposure and HLA in healthy donors. CDR3 size: 15 residues. Trimming removed 8 bases from V and 4 bases from J; junction bases left unmatched: 12. CDR1 is MGHRA, CDR2 YSYEKL, per germline. Both 60 Vbeta primers and 13 Jbeta primers went into the PCR. Data came from immunoSEQ multiplex PCR; TCRdb stores just in-frame clones and leaves some out. Here the sample spans 150,000 to 200,000 clones, around 80% being singletons. Note on this clone: Its matching antigen is unknown.

Study-wide findings and caveats: Serostatus for CMV was the only available immune exposure information. Associated with cytomegalovirus, according to the listing, were 150 to 200 TCR beta chains.

The sequenced material came from PBMCs. The chain uses TRBV4-1 and TRBJ1-1, with 8 bases fitting TRBD1. The TCR originated in a woman between 25 and 40 years old in good health and CMV-seropositive. In nucleotides, the CDR3 is TGCGCCAGCGCGTCCTGGCAGGGGGCGGGCACTGAAGCTTTCTTT. Amino acid sequence: CASASWQGAGTEAFF.